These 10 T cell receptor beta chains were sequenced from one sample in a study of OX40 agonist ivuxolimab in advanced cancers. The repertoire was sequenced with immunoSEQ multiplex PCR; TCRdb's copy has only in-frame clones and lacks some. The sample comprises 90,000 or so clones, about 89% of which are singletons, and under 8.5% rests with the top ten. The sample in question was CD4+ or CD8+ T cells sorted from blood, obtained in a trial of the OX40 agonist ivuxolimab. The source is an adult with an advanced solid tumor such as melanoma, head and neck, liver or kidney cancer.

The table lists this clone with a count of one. This CDR3 reads CASSLFGADTQYF. For the CDR3, the DNA is TGTGCCAGCAGCTTGTTCGGGGCAGATACGCAGTATTTT. J is TRBJ2-3 and V is TRBV5-4; perhaps TRBD2 as D (5 bases). Germline V lookup: CDR1 SGHNT, CDR2 YYREEE (reference sequence). V was shortened by 1 base and J by 4 bases, with 7 bases between the two germline ends. The CDR3 covers 13 residues.

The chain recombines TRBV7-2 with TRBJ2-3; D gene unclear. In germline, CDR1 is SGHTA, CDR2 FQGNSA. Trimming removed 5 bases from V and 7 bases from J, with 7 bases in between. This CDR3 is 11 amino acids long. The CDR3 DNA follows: TGTGCCAGCAGCCCTATTCATACGCAGTATTTT. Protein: CASSPIHTQYF.

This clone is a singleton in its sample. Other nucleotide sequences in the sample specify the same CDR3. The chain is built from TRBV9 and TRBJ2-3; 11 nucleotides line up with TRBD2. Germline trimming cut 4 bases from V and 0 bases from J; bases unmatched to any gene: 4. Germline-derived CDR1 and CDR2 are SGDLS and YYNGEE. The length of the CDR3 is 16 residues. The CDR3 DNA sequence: TGTGCCAGCAGCCCAGGGACTAGCGGTAGCACAGATACGCAGTATTTT. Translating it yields CASSPGTSGSTDTQYF.

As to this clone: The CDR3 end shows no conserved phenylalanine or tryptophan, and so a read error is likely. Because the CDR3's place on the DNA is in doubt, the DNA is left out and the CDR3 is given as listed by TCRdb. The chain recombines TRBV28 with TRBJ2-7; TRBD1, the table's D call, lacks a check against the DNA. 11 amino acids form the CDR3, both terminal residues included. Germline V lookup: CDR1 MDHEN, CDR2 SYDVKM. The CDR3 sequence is CASSFLDRVFL.

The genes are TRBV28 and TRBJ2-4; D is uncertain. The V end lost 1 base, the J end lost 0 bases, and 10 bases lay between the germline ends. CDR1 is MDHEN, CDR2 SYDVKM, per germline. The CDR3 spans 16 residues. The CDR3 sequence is CASSLFLSLAKNIQYF. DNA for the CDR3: TGTGCCAGCAGTTTATTCCTATCATTAGCCAAAAACATTCAGTACTTC.

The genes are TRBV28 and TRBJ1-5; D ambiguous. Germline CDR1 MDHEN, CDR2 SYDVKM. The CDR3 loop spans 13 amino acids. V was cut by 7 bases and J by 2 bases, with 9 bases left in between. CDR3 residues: CASTPWGNQPQHF. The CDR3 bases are TGTGCCAGCACCCCGTGGGGCAATCAGCCCCAGCATTTT.

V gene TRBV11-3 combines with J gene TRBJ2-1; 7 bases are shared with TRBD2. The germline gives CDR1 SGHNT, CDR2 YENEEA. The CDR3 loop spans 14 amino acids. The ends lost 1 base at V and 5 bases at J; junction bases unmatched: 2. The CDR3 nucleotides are TGTGCCAGCAGCTTAGTCCTAGCGGACAATGAGCAGTTCTTC. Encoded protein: CASSLVLADNEQFF.

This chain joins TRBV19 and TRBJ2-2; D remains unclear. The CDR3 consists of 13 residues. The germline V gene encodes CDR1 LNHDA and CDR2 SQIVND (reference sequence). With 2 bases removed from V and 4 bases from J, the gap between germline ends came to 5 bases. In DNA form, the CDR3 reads TGTGCCAGTAGTATATTAGTCACCGGGGAGCTGTTTTTT. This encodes CASSILVTGELFF.

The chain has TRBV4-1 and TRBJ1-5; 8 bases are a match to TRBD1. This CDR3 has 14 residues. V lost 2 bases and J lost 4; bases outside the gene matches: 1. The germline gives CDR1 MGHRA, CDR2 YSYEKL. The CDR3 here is CASSQTGGNQPQHF. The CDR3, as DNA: TGCGCCAGCAGCCAAACAGGGGGTAATCAGCCCCAGCATTTT.

The CDR3 reads CASRGTGASYEQYF. The CDR3 nucleotides read TGTGCCAGCAGGGGGACAGGGGCCTCCTACGAGCAGTACTTC. The chain employs TRBV28 and TRBJ2-7; 10 bases are shared with TRBD1. CDR1 and CDR2 from the germline V gene are MDHEN and SYDVKM. This CDR3 has 14 amino acids. J gave up 0 bases and V 6 bases, and 2 bases lay outside the gene matches.